This T cell receptor beta chain was obtained from a study of T cell responses to AZD1222 COVID-19 vaccine. V lost 4 bases, J lost 9 bases, and 16 bases lay in between. The CDR3 runs 14 residues. The germline CDR1 and CDR2 sequences are SGHAT and FQNNGV. Study-level results: Spike regions recognized by vaccine-associated CD4 TCRs spanned the protein, led by 160-218 and 743-854. Spike-specific TCR repertoires showed rising breadth and depth after two AZD1222 doses.

Sequencing used immunoSEQ multiplex PCR; TCRdb keeps in-frame clones, though not all of them. The table records around 160,000 clones, 85% to 95% of them present only once. About this clone: Its antigen is not known.

This specimen consisted of peripheral blood, obtained on day 0 of AZD1222 vaccination. V usage is TRBV11-2 and J usage is TRBJ2-1; weak D call: TRBD2 (6 bases). The TCR sequence derives from an adult in good health. The CDR3 bases are TGTGCCAGCAGCTCTTTGGCGGGATTCAGTGAGCAGTTCTTC. Protein sequence: CASSSLAGFSEQFF.